Following are 13 T cell receptor beta chains from one sample sequenced in a study of a mutant IDH1 vaccine in newly diagnosed glioma. Data came from immunoSEQ multiplex PCR; TCRdb stores just in-frame clones and leaves some out. The sample includes 43,000 or so clones, about 88% of them seen just once. Time point described: week 23, last vaccination. Alongside topical imiquimod, each dose of vaccine comprised 300 ug of mutant IDH1 20-mer peptide. No antigen is known for these receptors. The specimen comprised PBMCs, sampled from a glioma patient whose treatment included an IDH1 peptide vaccine. The receptors were sampled from a young woman with glioma. Some clones in this sample may be carry-over from other donors' samples.

This sequence joins TRBV7-2 and TRBJ2-2; 11 bases are a match to TRBD2. Germline V gene data show CDR1 as SGHTA and CDR2 as FQGNSA. The V segment lost 2 bases and the J segment 5 bases; nucleotides outside the gene matches: 1. The CDR3 is made up of 15 amino acids. CDR3 loop: CASSLTSGSTGELFF. The CDR3 nucleotides read TGTGCCAGCAGCTTAACTAGCGGGAGTACCGGGGAGCTGTTTTTT. The whole variable domain, filled in from reference TRBV7-2 and TRBJ2-2, reads GAGVSQSPSNKVTEKGKDVELRCDPISGHTALYWYRQSLGQGLEFLIYFQGNSAPDKSGLPSDRFSAERTGGSVSTLTIQRTQQEDSAVYLCASSLTSGSTGELFFGEGSRLTVL.

This clone was counted a few times. The chain links TRBV7-9 to TRBJ2-1; 8 bases align to TRBD2. Per the germline V gene, CDR1 is SEHNR and CDR2 is FQNEAQ (reference sequence). Trimming at V came to 2 bases and at J to 7 bases, leaving 7 bases not matched to a gene. CDR3 length equals 15 residues. CDR3 amino acids: CASSLTRTSSNEQFF. The DNA for the CDR3 is TGTGCCAGCAGCTTAACTCGGACTAGCTCAAATGAGCAGTTCTTC.

V is TRBV4-1 and J is TRBJ2-7; 11 bases fit TRBD2. Trimming at V came to 4 bases and at J to 2 bases, leaving 4 bases not matched to a gene. The CDR3 is 15 amino acids. CDR1 and CDR2 (germline): MGHRA, YSYEKL. CDR3 region: CASSPGSGRAYEQYF. The DNA of the CDR3 is TGCGCCAGCAGCCCCGGTAGCGGGAGGGCCTACGAGCAGTACTTC.

The chain couples TRBV28 to TRBJ1-1, with no clear D. Germline V gene lookup returns CDR1 MDHEN and CDR2 SYDVKM. CDR3 length equals 15 residues. The V end was cut by 4 bases, the J end by 5 bases, with 17 bases between. CDR3 amino acids: CASSSGNGEGTEAFF. CDR3 sequence (DNA): TGTGCCAGCAGTTCGGGTAACGGGGAAGGTACTGAAGCTTTCTTT.

CDR3 loop: CSVRDRGLGQPQHF. The CDR3 bases are TGCAGCGTTAGGGACAGGGGTTTGGGTCAGCCCCAGCATTTT. The V gene is TRBV29-1, the J gene TRBJ1-5; 10 bases map to TRBD1. Per the germline V gene, CDR1 is SQVTM and CDR2 is ANQGSEA. The V gene end was trimmed by 5 bases and the J gene end by 6 bases; junction bases not matched to a gene: 7. This CDR3 is built from 14 residues. The variable domain in full, completed from reference TRBV29-1 and TRBJ1-5, reads SAVISQKPSRDICQRGTSLTIQCQVDSQVTMMFWYRQQPGQSLTLIATANQGSEATYESGFVIDKFPISRPNLTFSTLTVSNMSPEDSSIYLCSVRDRGLGQPQHFGDGTRLSIL.

The genes are TRBV9 and TRBJ2-4; TRBD1 is a possible D gene (8 bases). This CDR3 has 14 amino acids. Trimming took off 3 bases at V and 7 bases at J, with 14 bases between the two ends. Germline assignment: CDR1 SGDLS and CDR2 YYNGEE. CDR3: CASSAGQGGNIQYF. In DNA form, the CDR3 reads TGTGCCAGCAGCGCCGGACAGGGAGGGAACATTCAGTACTTC. The full variable domain, its missing parts supplied by reference TRBV9 and TRBJ2-4, is DSGVTQTPKHLITATGQRVTLRCSPRSGDLSVYWYQQSLDQGLQFLIQYYNGEERAKGNILERFSAQQFPDLHSELNLSSLELGDSALYFCASSAGQGGNIQYFGAGTRLSVL.

CDR3 protein: CASSKVEQNTGELFF. The CDR3 DNA reads as TGTGCCAGTAGCAAGGTTGAACAGAACACCGGGGAGCTGTTTTTT. The rearrangement links TRBV21-1 to TRBJ2-2; TRBD1 is taken as the D call from the table, unchecked against the DNA. TRBV21-1 is classified as a pseudogene. The CDR3 extends over 15 amino acids.

The CDR3 nucleotides are TGTGCCAGCAGTTACTCCTTGGCGGGTGCGCCCCAGCATTTT. It translates to CASSYSLAGAPQHF. This chain connects TRBV6-5 to TRBJ1-5, with D unclear. CDR1 and CDR2 from the germline V gene are MNHEY and SVGAGI. There are 14 residues in the CDR3. V was shortened by 0 bases and J by 9 bases, with 12 bases between the two germline ends.

This clone has just one count. CDR3 in amino acids: CASSLSFGLAGGPRTGELFF. The CDR3 bases are TGTGCCAGCAGCTTATCATTTGGACTAGCGGGGGGGCCGCGGACCGGGGAGCTGTTTTTT. V gene TRBV7-7 combines with J gene TRBJ2-2; 15 nucleotides line up with TRBD2. The germline V gene encodes CDR1 SSHAT and CDR2 FNYEAQ (reference sequence). The CDR3 extends over 20 amino acids. Trimming at V came to 2 bases and at J to 5 bases, leaving 12 bases not matched to a gene.

This clone was seen just once. The DNA of the CDR3 is TGTGCCAGTAGTGCTGACAGGGGCTACGAGCAGTACTTC. This gives the protein CASSADRGYEQYF. The rearrangement links TRBV19 to TRBJ2-7, with TRBD1 matching 8 bases. Unmatched junction bases numbered 3, after V lost 5 bases and J lost 3 bases. CDR3 length equals 13 residues. Germline V CDR1 and CDR2: LNHDA, SQIVND (reference sequence).

The CDR3 region is CASSRDRGRPDTQYF. The CDR3, as DNA: TGTGCCAGCAGTCGGGACAGGGGGCGCCCAGATACGCAGTATTTT. The genes are TRBV2 and TRBJ2-3, with TRBD1 matching over 12 bases. This CDR3 has 15 amino acids. V lost 5 bases, J lost 4 bases, and 4 bases stayed unmatched. CDR1 and CDR2 from the germline V gene are SNHLY and FYNNEI.

This chain joins TRBV30 and TRBJ2-7; possibly TRBD1 or TRBD2 for D (6 bases each). Germline V gene data show CDR1 as GTSNPN and CDR2 as SVGIG (reference sequence). The CDR3 has 10 residues. V gave up 8 bases and J gave up 10 bases, with 15 bases separating them. Written as DNA, the CDR3 is TGTGCCGGGGGGACACCCCGTCAGTACTTC. This encodes CAGGTPRQYF.

The chain joins TRBV7-3 to TRBJ2-7, with D perhaps given as TRBD1 or TRBD2 (5 bases each). V gave up 0 bases and J gave up 2 bases, with 17 bases separating them. This CDR3 region has 17 residues. Germline V gene lookup returns CDR1 SGHTA and CDR2 FQGTGA. The chain's CDR3 is CASSLTGVGVETYEQYF. In nucleotides, the CDR3 is TGTGCCAGCAGCTTAACCGGAGTGGGGGTAGAGACCTACGAGCAGTACTTC.